This T cell receptor beta chain was identified in a study of regulatory T cells in long-lasting Graves disease. Regarding time point: newly diagnosed GD, antithyroid drugs for less than 3 months. The TCR library used RNA extracted from PBMCs. Arm-PCR of CDR3 regions and iRepertoire HTBI primers were used to build TCR beta libraries. From the multiplex PCR reads, TCRdb called clonotypes with MiXCR, one entry per CDR3 protein. The data show hundreds of thousands of distinct CDR3 sequences, with approximately 16% seen just once and roughly 8% held by the top ten. This clonotype was found many times. The same data also contributed to another study, on T cells in Graves' hyperthyroidism and ophthalmopathy.

The specimen comprised peripheral blood mononuclear cells (PBMCs), sampled at new diagnosis, from a patient treated with antithyroid drugs. The sequence was collected from a woman between 40 and 50 years old with Graves disease.

The DNA for the CDR3 is TGTGCCAGCAGCCAAGAAAGTAGGGGGCGTAGGAGGACCGGGGAGCTGTTTTTT. As protein: CASSQESRGRRRTGELFF. The chain recombines TRBV3-1 with TRBJ2-2; 7 positions match TRBD1. J gave up 5 bases and V 0 bases, and 12 bases lay outside the gene matches. This CDR3 spans 18 amino acids. From germline, CDR1 is LGHDT and CDR2 YNNKEL (reference sequence).